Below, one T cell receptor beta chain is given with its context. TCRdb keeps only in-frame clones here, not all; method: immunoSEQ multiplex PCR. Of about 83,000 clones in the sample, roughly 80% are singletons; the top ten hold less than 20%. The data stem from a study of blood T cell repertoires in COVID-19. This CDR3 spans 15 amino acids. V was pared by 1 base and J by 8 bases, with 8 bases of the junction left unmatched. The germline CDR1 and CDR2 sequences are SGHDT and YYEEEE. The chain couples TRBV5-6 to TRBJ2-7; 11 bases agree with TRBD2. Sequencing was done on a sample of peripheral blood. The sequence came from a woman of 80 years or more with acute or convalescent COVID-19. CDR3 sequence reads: CASSLISSGGHKQYF. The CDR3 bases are TGTGCCAGCAGCTTGATTTCTAGCGGGGGGCATAAGCAGTACTTC.